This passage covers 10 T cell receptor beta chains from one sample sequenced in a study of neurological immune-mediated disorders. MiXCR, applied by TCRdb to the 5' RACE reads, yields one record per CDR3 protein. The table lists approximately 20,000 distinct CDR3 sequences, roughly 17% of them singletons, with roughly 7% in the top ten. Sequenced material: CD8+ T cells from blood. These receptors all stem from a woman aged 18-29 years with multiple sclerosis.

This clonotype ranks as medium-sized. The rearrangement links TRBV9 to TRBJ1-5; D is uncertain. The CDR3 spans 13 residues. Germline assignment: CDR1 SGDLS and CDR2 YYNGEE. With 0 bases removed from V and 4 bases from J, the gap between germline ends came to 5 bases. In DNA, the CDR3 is TGTGCCAGCAGCGTAGGTCTAAATCAGCCCCAGCATTTT. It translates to CASSVGLNQPQHF. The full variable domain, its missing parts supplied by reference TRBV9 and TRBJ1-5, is DSGVTQTPKHLITATGQRVTLRCSPRSGDLSVYWYQQSLDQGLQFLIQYYNGEERAKGNILERFSAQQFPDLHSELNLSSLELGDSALYFCASSVGLNQPQHFGDGTRLSIL.

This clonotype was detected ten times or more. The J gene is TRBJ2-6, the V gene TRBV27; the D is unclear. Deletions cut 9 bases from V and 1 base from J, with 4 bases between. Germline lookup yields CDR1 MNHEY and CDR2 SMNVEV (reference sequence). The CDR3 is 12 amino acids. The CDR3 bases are TGTGCCAGTCGGTCTGGGGCCAACGTCCTGACTTTC. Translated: CASRSGANVLTF.

DNA for the CDR3: TGTGCCAGTACCCCGACTAGCAGAGGGGATGAGCAGTTCTTC. Translating gives CASTPTSRGDEQFF. The gene calls are TRBV19 and TRBJ2-1, with 7 bases that match TRBD2. V lost 7 bases and J lost 8; bases outside the gene matches: 11. This CDR3 spans 14 amino acids. Germline V gene lookup returns CDR1 LNHDA and CDR2 SQIVND (reference sequence).

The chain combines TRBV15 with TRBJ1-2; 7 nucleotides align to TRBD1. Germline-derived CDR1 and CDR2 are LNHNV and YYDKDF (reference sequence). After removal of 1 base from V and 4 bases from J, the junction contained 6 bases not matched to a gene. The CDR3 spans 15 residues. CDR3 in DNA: TGTGCCACCAGCAGAGGCCGGGACAGCTTCTATGGCTACACCTTC. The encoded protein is CATSRGRDSFYGYTF.

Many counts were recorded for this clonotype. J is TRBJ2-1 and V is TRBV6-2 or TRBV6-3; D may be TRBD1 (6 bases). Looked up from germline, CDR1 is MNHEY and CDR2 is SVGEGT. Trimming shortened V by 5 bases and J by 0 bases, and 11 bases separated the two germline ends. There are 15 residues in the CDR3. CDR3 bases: TGTGCCAGCAGTGGGGGCAGGGCCTCCTACAATGAGCAGTTCTTC. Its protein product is CASSGGRASYNEQFF.

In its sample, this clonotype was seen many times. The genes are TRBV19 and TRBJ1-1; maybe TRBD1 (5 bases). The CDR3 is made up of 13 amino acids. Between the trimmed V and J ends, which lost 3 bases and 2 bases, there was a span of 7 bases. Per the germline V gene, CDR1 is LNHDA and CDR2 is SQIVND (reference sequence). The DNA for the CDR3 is TGTGCCAGTAGTATGGGGCCAAACACTGAAGCTTTCTTT. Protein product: CASSMGPNTEAFF.

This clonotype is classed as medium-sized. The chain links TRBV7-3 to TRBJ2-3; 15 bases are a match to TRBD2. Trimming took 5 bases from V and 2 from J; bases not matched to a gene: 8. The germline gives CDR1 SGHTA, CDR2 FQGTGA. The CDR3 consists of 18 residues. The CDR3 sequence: CASSLGLAGGRVTDTQYF. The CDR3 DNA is TGTGCCAGCAGCCTCGGACTAGCGGGGGGGCGGGTCACAGATACGCAGTATTTT.

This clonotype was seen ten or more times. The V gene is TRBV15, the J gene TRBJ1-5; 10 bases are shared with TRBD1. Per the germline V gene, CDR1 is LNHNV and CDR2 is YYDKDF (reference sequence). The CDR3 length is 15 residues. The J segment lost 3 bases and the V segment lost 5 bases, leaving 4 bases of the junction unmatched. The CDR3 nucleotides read TGTGCCACCAGCGGGGGGACAGGGGCCAATCAGCCCCAGCATTTT. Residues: CATSGGTGANQPQHF.

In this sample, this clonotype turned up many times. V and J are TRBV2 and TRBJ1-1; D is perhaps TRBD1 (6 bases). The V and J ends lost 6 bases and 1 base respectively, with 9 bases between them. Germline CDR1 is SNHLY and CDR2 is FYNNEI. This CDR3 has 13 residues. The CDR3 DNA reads TGTGCCAGCAGACAGGGACCGAACACTGAAGCTTTCTTT. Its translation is CASRQGPNTEAFF.

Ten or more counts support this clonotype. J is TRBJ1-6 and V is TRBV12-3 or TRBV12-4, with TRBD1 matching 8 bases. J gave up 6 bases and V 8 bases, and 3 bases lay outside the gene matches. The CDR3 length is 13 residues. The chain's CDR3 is CASETGANSPLHF. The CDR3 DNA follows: TGTGCCAGCGAGACAGGGGCTAATTCACCCCTCCACTTT.